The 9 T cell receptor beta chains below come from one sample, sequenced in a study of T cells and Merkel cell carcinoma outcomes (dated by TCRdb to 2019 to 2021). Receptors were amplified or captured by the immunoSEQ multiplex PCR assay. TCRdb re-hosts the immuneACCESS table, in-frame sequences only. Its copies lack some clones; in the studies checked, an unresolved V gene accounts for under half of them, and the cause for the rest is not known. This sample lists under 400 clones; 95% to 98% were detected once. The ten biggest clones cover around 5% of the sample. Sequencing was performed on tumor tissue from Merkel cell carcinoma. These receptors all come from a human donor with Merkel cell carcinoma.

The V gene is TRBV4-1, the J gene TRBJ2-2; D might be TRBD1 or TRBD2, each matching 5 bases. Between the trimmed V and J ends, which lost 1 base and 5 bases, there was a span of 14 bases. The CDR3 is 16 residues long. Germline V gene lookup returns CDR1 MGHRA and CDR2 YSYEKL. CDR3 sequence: CASSQARDDVTGELFF. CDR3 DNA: TGCGCCAGCAGCCAAGCCAGGGACGATGTGACCGGGGAGCTGTTTTTT.

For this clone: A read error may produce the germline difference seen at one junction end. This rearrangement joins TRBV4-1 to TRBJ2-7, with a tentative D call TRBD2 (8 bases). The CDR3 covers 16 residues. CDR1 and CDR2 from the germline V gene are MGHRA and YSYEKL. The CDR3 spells CASSAHKQGSGGEQYF. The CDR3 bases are TGCGCCAGCAGCGCGCATAAACAGGGGTCCGGGGGGGAGCAGTATTTC.

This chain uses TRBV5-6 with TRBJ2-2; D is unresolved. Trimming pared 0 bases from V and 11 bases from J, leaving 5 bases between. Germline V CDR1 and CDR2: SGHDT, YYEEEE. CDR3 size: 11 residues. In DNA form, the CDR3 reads TGTGCCAGCAGCTTGGCCAAAGAGCTGTTTTTT. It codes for CASSLAKELFF.

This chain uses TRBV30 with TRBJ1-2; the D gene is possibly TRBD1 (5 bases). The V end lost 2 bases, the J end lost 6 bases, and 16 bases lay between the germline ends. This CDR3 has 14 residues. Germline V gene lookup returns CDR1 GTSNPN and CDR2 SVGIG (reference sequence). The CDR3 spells CAWSLRLWGDGYTF. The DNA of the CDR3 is TGTGCCTGGAGTCTCAGGTTATGGGGGGATGGCTACACCTTC.

The CDR3 spells CASSVGGSGVNTIYF. The DNA for the CDR3 is TGTGCCAGCAGCGTAGGGGGATCCGGGGTAAACACCATATATTTT. The V and J genes are TRBV9 and TRBJ1-3, with D unclear. Germline CDR1 SGDLS, CDR2 YYNGEE. The V and J ends lost 0 bases and 6 bases respectively, with 13 bases between them. The CDR3 extends over 15 amino acids.

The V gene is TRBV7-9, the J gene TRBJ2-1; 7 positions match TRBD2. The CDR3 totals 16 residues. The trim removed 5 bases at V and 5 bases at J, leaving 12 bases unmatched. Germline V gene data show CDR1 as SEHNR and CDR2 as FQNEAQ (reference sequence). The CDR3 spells CASSKAGLGTNNEQFF. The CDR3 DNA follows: TGTGCCAGCAGCAAAGCCGGCCTCGGGACTAACAATGAGCAGTTCTTC.

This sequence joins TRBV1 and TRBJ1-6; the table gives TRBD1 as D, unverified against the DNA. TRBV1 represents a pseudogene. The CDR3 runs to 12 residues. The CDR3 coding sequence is TGCACCAATCATCAAGGGGTTTCACCCCTCCACTTT. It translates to CTNHQGVSPLHF.

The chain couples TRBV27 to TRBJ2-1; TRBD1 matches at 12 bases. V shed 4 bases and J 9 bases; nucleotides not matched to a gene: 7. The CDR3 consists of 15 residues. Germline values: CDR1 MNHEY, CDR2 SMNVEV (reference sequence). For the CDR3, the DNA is TGTGCCAGCAGTTCCGGGACAGGGGGCATCACTGAGCAGTTCTTC. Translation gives CASSSGTGGITEQFF.

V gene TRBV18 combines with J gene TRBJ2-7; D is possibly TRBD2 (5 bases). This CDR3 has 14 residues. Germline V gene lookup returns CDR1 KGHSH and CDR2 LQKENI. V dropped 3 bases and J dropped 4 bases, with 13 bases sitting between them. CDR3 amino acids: CASSPYSGYYEQYF. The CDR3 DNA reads TGTGCCAGCTCACCTTACAGCGGCTATTACGAGCAGTACTTC. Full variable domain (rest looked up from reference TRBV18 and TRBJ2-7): NAGVMQNPRHLVRRRGQEARLRCSPMKGHSHVYWYRQLPEEGLKFMVYLQKENIIDESGMPKERFSAEFPKEGPSILRIQQVVRGDSAAYFCASSPYSGYYEQYFGPGTRLTVT.